A single sample is the source of the 2 T cell receptor beta chains below, sequenced in a study of shared clonotypes between healthy human individuals. Assay used: immunoSEQ multiplex PCR; TCRdb lists only in-frame clones, some missing. This table has about a million clones, around 77% appearing once. Sequenced material: memory CD4+ T cells from PBMCs. Sample subset: CD45RA-negative fraction. Receptors originate from a young man in good health. Some clones in this sample may be carry-over from other donors' samples.

To note about this clone: A read error may explain this, as a much larger clone is one base away. The chain uses TRBV5-4 and TRBJ2-3, with 9 bases aligning to TRBD2. In germline, CDR1 is SGHNT, CDR2 YYREEE (reference sequence). The CDR3 is 14 amino acids. V lost 1 base, J lost 3 bases, and 0 bases stayed unmatched. The DNA for the CDR3 is TGTGCCAGCAGCTTGACTAGCGGGACAGATACGCAGTATTTT. Its translation: CASSLTSGTDTQYF. The whole variable domain, remainder taken from reference TRBV5-4 and TRBJ2-3, is ETGVTQSPTHLIKTRGQQVTLRCSSQSGHNTVSWYQQALGQGPQFIFQYYREEENGRGNFPPRFSGLQFPNYSSELNVNALELDDSALYLCASSLTSGTDTQYFGPGTRLTVL.

The rearrangement links TRBV7-6 to TRBJ2-7; unclear D gene. The CDR3 is made up of 15 amino acids. V gave up 5 bases and J gave up 1 base, with 15 bases separating them. Germline CDR1 and CDR2: SGHVS and FNYEAQ. For the CDR3, the DNA is TGTGCCAGCAGCCCATATACTGAGTATTCCTACGAGCAGTACTTC. Its protein is CASSPYTEYSYEQYF. Full variable domain (rest looked up from reference TRBV7-6 and TRBJ2-7): GAGVSQSPRYKVTKRGQDVALRCDPISGHVSLYWYRQALGQGPEFLTYFNYEAQQDKSGLPNDRFSAERPEGSISTLTIQRTEQRDSAMYRCASSPYTEYSYEQYFGPGTRLTVT.